This T cell receptor (beta chain) was sequenced for a study of cytomegalovirus exposure and HLA in healthy donors. Study findings and constraints: It is likely that the observed cluster of highly shared sequence variants was a sequencing artifact. In vitro work confirmed that a few CMV-associated chains recognize CMV antigens.

PCR involved 60 Vbeta and 13 Jbeta primers. Produced via immunoSEQ multiplex PCR; TCRdb's table is partial and in-frame only. The data hold over 120,000 clones, with 8.5% to 10% observed a single time. In regard to this clone: Antigen specificity is unknown.

Donors were nominally healthy when sampled, though unrecorded immune exposures were likely. Trimming at V came to 4 bases and at J to 8 bases, leaving 5 bases not matched to a gene. CDR3 length: 13 residues. The germline CDR1 and CDR2 sequences are SGHNT and YYREEE (reference sequence). The receptor comes from a man aged 50 to 59 in good health and CMV-seronegative. The chain recombines TRBV5-4 with TRBJ2-1, with 8 bases matching TRBD1. The sample taken for sequencing was PBMCs. CDR3 protein: CASSVDRGDEQFF. The CDR3 nucleotides read TGTGCCAGCAGCGTTGACAGGGGTGATGAGCAGTTCTTC. Using reference TRBV5-4 and TRBJ2-1 for the parts outside the CDR3, the full variable domain is ETGVTQSPTHLIKTRGQQVTLRCSSQSGHNTVSWYQQALGQGPQFIFQYYREEENGRGNFPPRFSGLQFPNYSSELNVNALELDDSALYLCASSVDRGDEQFFGPGTRLTVL.